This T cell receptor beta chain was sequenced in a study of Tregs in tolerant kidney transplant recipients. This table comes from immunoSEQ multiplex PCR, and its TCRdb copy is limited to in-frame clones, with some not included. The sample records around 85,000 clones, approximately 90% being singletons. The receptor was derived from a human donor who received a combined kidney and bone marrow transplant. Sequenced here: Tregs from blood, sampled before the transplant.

As DNA, the CDR3 is TGTGCCAGTCGGAGGGACGGGAACGAGCAGTACTTC. It encodes CASRRDGNEQYF. The rearrangement joins TRBV19 to TRBJ2-7, with D possibly being TRBD2 (6 bases). Germline V gene data show CDR1 as LNHDA and CDR2 as SQIVND (reference sequence). V was clipped by 8 bases and J by 5 bases, with 13 bases between them. The CDR3 length is 12 residues.